This TCR beta chain derives from a study of blood T cell repertoires in COVID-19 (TCRdb year 2020). With regard to the full study: Samples covering the acute and convalescent phases of COVID-19 were provided by collaborators in the United States, Italy and Spain. The prospective study material was composed of cDNA or gDNA derived from T cells, B-cell-depleted T cells, or PBMCs. Subjects who had been exposed to COVID-19, were actively infected with it, or had recovered from it provided the deeply sampled blood TCRbeta repertoires that made up the dataset. A freely available public database, intended as a resource for researchers studying the immune response to SARS-CoV-2, is where the repertoires were released. The samples were drawn from the first 160 participants of the ongoing ImmuneRACE study and from over a thousand subjects provided by 6 global collaborators. Nearly every sample came with metadata listing a de-identified subject ID, COVID-19 status, age in years and sex. Where available, HLA class I and class II types were taken from metadata supplied by the sample provider and were not determined by assay-based typing. Overall study results and their limits: The quantity of clinical and demographic metadata differed by source and by participant and was supplied without curation.

The CDR3 has 12 amino acids, counting the end cysteine and phenylalanine. The entry retains the CDR3 DNA only, 36 bases that are in frame from base 1. Based on the germline V gene, the CDR1 and CDR2 sequences are MGHRA and YSYEKL. The junction shows trimming of 5 bases on V and 8 bases on J, plus 12 bases between the germline ends. As regards this clone: Its cognate antigen has yet to be identified. Per-base quality was not reported, and no clone a single base away is much larger than it.

The immunoSEQ Assay, a bias-controlled multiplex PCR, was used to amplify TCRbeta CDR3 regions from genomic DNA. Per the source publication's procedure: Nucleated cell counts per sample were estimated from amplification of reference gene primers within the assay. To quantify the absolute abundance of each unique TCRbeta CDR3 rearrangement, sequence reads were collapsed and filtered. For each sample, productive Simpson clonality was calculated by taking the square root of Simpson's diversity index across productive rearrangements. Not all clones reach the TCRdb copy of this immuneACCESS table, which keeps in-frame sequences only. Checked studies attribute under half of the gap to unresolved V genes and leave the rest unexplained. The V and J calls and clone size are taken from that table; D and trimming were inferred from the DNA. This sample comprises 65,000 to 90,000 clones, approximately 80% of them detected only once. The ten largest clones represent roughly 6% of the sample.

Each collaborating institution followed its own protocols to collect whole blood in K2EDTA tubes. For TCRbeta analysis, collaborator samples were shipped as frozen whole blood, as isolated PBMCs, or as DNA extracted from either sample type. This chain joins TRBV4-1 to TRBJ1-1; no D gene call is confident. Sequencing was carried out using peripheral blood. This clonotype was sampled from a woman between 55 and 75 years old with acute or convalescent COVID-19. In nucleotides, the sequence is TGCGCCAGCAGCAGTCACGTGCTAGAAGCTTTCTTT. Its translation is CASSSHVLEAFF.